This T cell receptor (beta chain) emerged from a study of PD-1 blockade in classical Hodgkin lymphoma. Germline CDR1 is SGHRS and CDR2 is YFSETQ. This CDR3 is built from 13 residues. V was pared by 5 bases and J by 5 bases, with 6 bases of the junction left unmatched. Libraries were prepared by immunoSEQ multiplex PCR; TCRdb keeps only in-frame clonotypes and omits some of them. The table has tens of thousands of clones, 60% to 80% seen once. Time point denoted: cycle 4 day 1 (C4D1), after 6 weeks of nivolumab. Each and every patient relapsed after autologous stem cell transplantation, and patients got differing brentuximab vedotin exposure. Study results and caveats: Sources of repertoire differences remain undefined, possibly disease activity or prior therapy. Similar baseline diversity was found in complete responders and newly diagnosed patients.

Comment on this clone: Its antigen is unidentified.

The chain is built from TRBV5-1 and TRBJ2-5, with TRBD2 matching over 7 bases. This sample comprised peripheral blood mononuclear cells (PBMCs), obtained before the fourth cycle of nivolumab. This TCR derives from a human donor with classical Hodgkin lymphoma. The CDR3 is CASSPGGYETQYF. In DNA, the CDR3 is TGCGCCAGCAGTCCGGGGGGATACGAGACCCAGTACTTC.